This T cell receptor (beta chain) was sequenced in a study of T cell responses to AZD1222 COVID-19 vaccine. Study-level background: Second-dose recipients at about 4 or about 12 weeks were treated as one pooled group. Findings and limits, study-wide: Once two AZD1222 doses were given, Spike-specific TCR breadth and depth went up. Mostly white British, mostly female donors; authors suggested clonal diversity may be underestimated. Spike as a whole was targeted by vaccine-associated CD4 TCRs, dominant at 160-218 and 743-854.

Sequencing used immunoSEQ multiplex PCR; TCRdb keeps in-frame clones, though not all of them. The sample holds some 110,000 clones, 82% seen once. Of note for this clone: The antigen remains unidentified.

Germline CDR1 and CDR2: KGHSH and LQKENI. V lost 3 bases to trimming and J lost 6 bases, with 11 bases between them. This CDR3 region has 14 residues. The J gene is TRBJ1-4, the V gene TRBV18; D may be TRBD1 (5 bases). The sequence came from an adult in good health. This specimen was peripheral blood, taken on day 0 of AZD1222 vaccination. CDR3 bases: TGTGCCAGCTCACCGGGGCAGGGCTATGAAAAACTGTTTTTT. Protein sequence: CASSPGQGYEKLFF.